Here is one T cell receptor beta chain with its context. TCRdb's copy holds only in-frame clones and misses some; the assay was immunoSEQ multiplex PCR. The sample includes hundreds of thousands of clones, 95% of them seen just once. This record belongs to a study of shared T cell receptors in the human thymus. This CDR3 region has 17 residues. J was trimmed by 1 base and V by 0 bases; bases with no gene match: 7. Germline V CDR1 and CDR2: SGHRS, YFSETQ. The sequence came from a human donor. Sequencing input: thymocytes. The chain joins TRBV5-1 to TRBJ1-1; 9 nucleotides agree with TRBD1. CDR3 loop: CASSLGLTGGGNTEAFF. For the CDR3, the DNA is TGCGCCAGCAGCTTGGGATTAACAGGGGGCGGGAACACTGAAGCTTTCTTT.